The present entry profiles one T cell receptor beta chain with its context. TCRdb's copy holds only in-frame clones and misses some; the assay was immunoSEQ multiplex PCR. Of around 100,000 clones listed, roughly 84% were seen once; the top ten hold roughly 18%. Trimming left V 10 bases short and J 5 bases short, with 14 bases between. The V gene's germline CDR1 is WNHNN and CDR2 SYGVQD (reference sequence). The CDR3 loop spans 12 amino acids. This sample is drawn from a study of control samples from healthy donors and cancer patients. This sequence originates from a woman aged 50 to 60 in good health. Input material: blood. This rearrangement joins TRBV10-1 to TRBJ1-1; D is unresolved. The CDR3 spells CATINRETEAFF. For the CDR3, the DNA is TGCGCCACCATAAATCGGGAGACTGAAGCTTTCTTT.